One and the same sample provided the 27 T cell receptor beta chains below, sequenced in a study of blood T cells in healthy people across ages. The use of a sample-barcoded 5' primer and a J-beta primer mix characterized a second PCR of roughly 6 to 11 cycles. MiXCR, run by TCRdb on the 5' RACE reads, gives a single entry per CDR3 protein. The sample contains roughly 830,000 distinct CDR3 sequences, less than 80% of which appear only once. Specimen: blood. The receptors come from a man aged 30 to 39 in good health.

This chain links TRBV9 with TRBJ2-5, with D perhaps TRBD1 or TRBD2 (6 bases each). The CDR3 is made up of 17 amino acids. Germline V gives CDR1 SGDLS, CDR2 YYNGEE. Trimming took 0 bases from V and 4 from J, leaving 19 bases between them. CDR3 nucleotide sequence: TGTGCCAGCAGCGTAGAGAACGGCGGTGGGGGGCGAGAGACCCAGTACTTC. It yields the protein CASSVENGGGGRETQYF.

This chain links TRBV27 with TRBJ2-3; 7 bases are a match to TRBD2. Trimming at V came to 7 bases and at J to 1 base, leaving 11 bases not matched to a gene. Germline V lookup: CDR1 MNHEY, CDR2 SMNVEV (reference sequence). The CDR3 spans 16 residues. The CDR3 DNA sequence: TGTGCCAGCACATCTCTCCGGGACTACCGCACAGATACGCAGTATTTT. Its protein product is CASTSLRDYRTDTQYF.

Notes on this clonotype: The junction shows a germline mismatch at one end, possibly a read error. The CDR3 region is CASSVGAVQRGETQYF. CDR3 coding DNA: TGTGCCAGCAGTGTAGGGGCAGTCCAAAGGGGAGAGACCCAGTACTTC. The chain couples TRBV9 to TRBJ2-7; perhaps TRBD1 as D (5 bases). The J call may be wrong; the DNA end is better matched by TRBJ2-5. This CDR3 region has 16 residues. Looked up from germline, CDR1 is SGDLS and CDR2 is YYNGEE.

The chain carries TRBV7-9 and TRBJ2-3; D is unclear. The CDR3 loop spans 13 amino acids. Germline CDR1 reads SEHNR; CDR2 reads FQNEAQ (reference sequence). The V end was cut by 5 bases, the J end by 4 bases, with 10 bases between. CDR3 sequence reads: CASSREGPDTQYF. CDR3 nucleotide sequence: TGTGCCAGCAGCCGAGAAGGGCCAGATACGCAGTATTTT. The full variable domain, with the rest looked up from reference TRBV7-9 and TRBJ2-3, is DTGVSQNPRHKITKRGQNVTFRCDPISEHNRLYWYRQTLGQGPEFLTYFQNEAQLEKSRLLSDRFSAERPKGSFSTLEIQRTEQGDSAMYLCASSREGPDTQYFGPGTRLTVL.

The chain carries TRBV29-1 and TRBJ2-7; D possibly corresponds to TRBD1 (5 bases). CDR3 length: 15 amino acids. Germline lookup yields CDR1 SQVTM and CDR2 ANQGSEA. V was shortened by 3 bases and J by 0 bases, with 15 bases between the two germline ends. The DNA for the CDR3 is TGCAGCGTTGAGGGAACAGGACGAAACTCCTACGAGCAGTACTTC. Protein: CSVEGTGRNSYEQYF.

The chain couples TRBV12-3 or TRBV12-4 to TRBJ2-3; the D is unclear. This CDR3 region has 12 residues. Trimming took 3 bases from V and 4 from J, leaving 5 bases between them. In DNA form, the CDR3 reads TGTGCCAGCAGTTTCACTTCAGATACGCAGTATTTT. This encodes CASSFTSDTQYF.

V gene TRBV7-9 combines with J gene TRBJ2-1; D may be TRBD2 (7 bases). Trimming removed 2 bases at V and 9 bases at J, with 17 bases between. The CDR3 loop spans 15 amino acids. The germline CDR1 and CDR2 sequences are SEHNR and FQNEAQ (reference sequence). CDR3 nucleotides: TGTGCCAGCAGCTTACTGGGGGGGGCTGGTGGTGAGCAGTTCTTC. This codes for CASSLLGGAGGEQFF.

The V call is TRBV5-1, the J call TRBJ2-1; 14 bases agree with TRBD2. This CDR3 comprises 16 residues. Per the germline V gene, CDR1 is SGHRS and CDR2 is YFSETQ. V trimming: 4 bases; J trimming: 8 bases; junction bases outside the gene matches: 8. The chain's CDR3 is CASSLRTSGGYDEQFF. The CDR3 DNA is TGCGCCAGCAGCCTAAGGACTAGCGGGGGGTATGATGAGCAGTTCTTC.

The genes are TRBV11-2 and TRBJ2-5; D might be TRBD2 (5 bases). Looked up from germline, CDR1 is SGHAT and CDR2 is FQNNGV. V lost 1 base and J 5 bases, leaving 14 bases between the germline ends. This CDR3 comprises 15 residues. CDR3 sequence (DNA): TGTGCCAGCAGCTTAGGCCTAGCCACAGCCGAGACCCAGTACTTC. Its protein is CASSLGLATAETQYF.

The V and J genes are TRBV6-5 and TRBJ1-6; 8 nucleotides align to TRBD1. Germline V gene data show CDR1 as MNHEY and CDR2 as SVGAGI. The V gene end was trimmed by 0 bases and the J gene end by 10 bases; junction bases not matched to a gene: 11. CDR3 length equals 17 residues. The CDR3 nucleotides are TGTGCCAGCAGTTACTCTAGGACAGGGTTAATCGGGTCACCCCTCCACTTT. It encodes CASSYSRTGLIGSPLHF.

The chain joins TRBV5-5 to TRBJ2-4; D is unresolved. The tail of the sequence fits TRBJ2-7 better, so the J call may be wrong. Germline V gene lookup returns CDR1 SGHKS and CDR2 YYEKEE (reference sequence). The CDR3 totals 11 residues. The CDR3 coding sequence is TGTGCCAGCAGCTCTAACGACGAGCAGTACTTC. The encoded protein is CASSSNDEQYF.

The chain is built from TRBV6-5 and TRBJ2-5; possibly TRBD1 for D (5 bases). Germline-derived CDR1 and CDR2 are MNHEY and SVGAGI. The CDR3 sequence is 16 residues long. V lost 0 bases and J 11 bases, leaving 22 bases between the germline ends. The CDR3 bases are TGTGCCAGCAGTTACTCGGGTATAGACAGTCCTACGGAGCAGTACTTC. It translates to CASSYSGIDSPTEQYF.

The chain carries TRBV12-3 or TRBV12-4 and TRBJ2-7; 7 nucleotides align to TRBD2. The V gene end was trimmed by 3 bases and the J gene end by 1 base; junction bases not matched to a gene: 6. This CDR3 spans 15 amino acids. This chain's CDR3 is CASSFSGQSSYEQYF. The DNA of the CDR3 is TGTGCCAGCAGTTTTAGCGGGCAGTCTTCCTACGAGCAGTACTTC.

This clonotype was recorded a few times. The CDR3 DNA sequence: TGTGCCAGCATTGGGGCCGGGGAGCTGTTTTTT. As protein: CASIGAGELFF. V and J are TRBV7-2 and TRBJ2-2; D is uncertain. CDR3 size: 11 residues. V was clipped by 7 bases and J by 6 bases, with 6 bases between them. The V gene's germline CDR1 is SGHTA and CDR2 FQGNSA.

The V gene is TRBV20-1, the J gene TRBJ2-4, with 10 positions matching TRBD1. The J call may be mistaken, given a closer DNA end match to TRBJ2-7. Germline CDR1 and CDR2: DFQATT and SNEGSKA (reference sequence). CDR3 length: 14 residues. CDR3 region: CSAVGQGVTYEQYF. In nucleotides, the CDR3 is TGCAGTGCTGTCGGACAGGGGGTCACTTACGAGCAGTACTTC.

The rearrangement links TRBV7-2 to TRBJ2-4; 7 bases are shared with TRBD1. The CDR3 runs to 15 residues. The trim removed 2 bases at V and 5 bases at J, leaving 6 bases unmatched. Germline values: CDR1 SGHTA, CDR2 FQGNSA. CDR3 loop: CASSLSHGTENIQYF. CDR3 DNA: TGTGCCAGCAGCTTATCTCACGGGACAGAAAACATTCAGTACTTC.

The chain employs TRBV7-3 and TRBJ2-3; weak D call: TRBD1 (5 bases). This CDR3 region has 16 residues. V was clipped by 5 bases and J by 6 bases, with 21 bases between them. Germline V gene sequence: CDR1 SGHTA, CDR2 FQGTGA. The CDR3 sequence: CASSPSSTGPADTQYF. CDR3 nucleotide sequence: TGTGCCAGCAGCCCAAGCAGTACAGGTCCCGCGGATACGCAGTATTTT.

Ten or more counts support this clonotype. The chain recombines TRBV9 with TRBJ2-6; D is unclear. The CDR3 spans 14 residues. CDR1 is SGDLS, CDR2 YYNGEE, per germline. V was cut by 2 bases and J by 1 base, with 4 bases left in between. Here the CDR3 DNA reads TGTGCCAGCAGCGTCCGGTCTGGGGCCAACGTCCTGACTTTC. Translated, it gives CASSVRSGANVLTF.

This clonotype has a handful of counts. This chain joins TRBV2 and TRBJ2-3; no clear D. V lost 2 bases, J lost 4 bases, and 7 bases lay in between. The CDR3 runs 13 residues. The germline CDR1 and CDR2 sequences are SNHLY and FYNNEI. The CDR3 loop is CASSESGADTQYF. The DNA of the CDR3 is TGTGCCAGCAGTGAATCCGGCGCAGATACGCAGTATTTT.

V and J are TRBV7-2 and TRBJ2-2; unclear D gene. Germline values: CDR1 SGHTA, CDR2 FQGNSA. The ends were cut back, 4 bases at V and 1 base at J, with 7 bases in the middle. The CDR3 spans 14 residues. The CDR3 is CASSSVRNTGELFF. CDR3 nucleotide sequence: TGTGCCAGCAGCTCAGTACGGAACACCGGGGAGCTGTTTTTT.

The chain joins TRBV9 to TRBJ2-7, with 10 bases that match TRBD2. There are 14 residues in the CDR3. Germline lookup yields CDR1 SGDLS and CDR2 YYNGEE. The J segment lost 2 bases and the V segment lost 7 bases, leaving 6 bases of the junction unmatched. The CDR3 here is CASSSGGSPYEQYF. CDR3 sequence (DNA): TGTGCCAGCTCTAGCGGGGGATCACCCTACGAGCAGTACTTC.

The rearrangement joins TRBV7-2 to TRBJ2-1; D might be TRBD1 (6 bases). V dropped 1 base and J dropped 7 bases, with 17 bases sitting between them. Per germline, CDR1 SGHTA and CDR2 FQGNSA. This CDR3 has 16 residues. The CDR3 DNA reads as TGTGCCAGCAGCTTAGGGGGTACCGGGACAAGGAATGAGCAGTTCTTC. This codes for CASSLGGTGTRNEQFF.

Concerning this clonotype itself: The conserved closing phenylalanine or tryptophan is absent in this CDR3, likely reflecting a read error. Because the CDR3's place on the DNA is in doubt, the DNA is left out and the CDR3 is given as listed by TCRdb. The J gene is TRBJ2-3, the V gene TRBV7-3; the table's D gene call, TRBD1, was not cross checked with the DNA. The CDR3 has 17 amino acids, counting both end residues. Germline V gene data show CDR1 as SGHTA and CDR2 as FQGTGA. CDR3 sequence: CASSLNRQGWSTDTRYY.

The table lists this clonotype with a few counts. This chain joins TRBV28 and TRBJ2-5; no firm D call. The J call may be faulty, since TRBJ2-7 better matches the DNA end. Germline values: CDR1 MDHEN, CDR2 SYDVKM. The CDR3 loop spans 11 amino acids. The CDR3 protein is CASRRNYEQYF. The CDR3 DNA sequence: TGTGCCAGCCGAAGGAATTACGAGCAGTACTTC.

This chain uses TRBV7-3 with TRBJ2-5; TRBD1 is a possible D gene (6 bases). The germline V gene has CDR1 SGHTA and CDR2 FQGTGA. V was clipped by 5 bases and J by 5 bases, with 12 bases between them. This CDR3 spans 13 amino acids. CDR3 sequence: CASSMGAAETQYF. DNA of the CDR3: TGTGCCAGCAGCATGGGGGCCGCGGAGACCCAGTACTTC.

This clonotype turned up a few times. J is TRBJ2-1 and V is TRBV28, with a tentative D call TRBD2 (7 bases). The V gene lost 1 base and the J gene lost 4 bases, with 11 bases spanning the gap. CDR3 length equals 15 residues. Per germline, CDR1 MDHEN and CDR2 SYDVKM. The DNA of the CDR3 is TGTGCCAGCAGTTTATTTGCGGGGGCTTACAATGAGCAGTTCTTC. It specifies CASSLFAGAYNEQFF. The complete variable domain, with remaining parts taken from reference TRBV28 and TRBJ2-1, reads DVKVTQSSRYLVKRTGEKVFLECVQDMDHENMFWYRQDPGLGLRLIYFSYDVKMKEKGDIPEGYSVSREKKERFSLILESASTNQTSMYLCASSLFAGAYNEQFFGPGTRLTVL.

The chain combines TRBV7-9 with TRBJ1-2; D gene unclear. Germline CDR1 SEHNR, CDR2 FQNEAQ (reference sequence). The CDR3 totals 12 residues. V lost 0 bases to trimming and J lost 4 bases, with 3 bases between them. The CDR3 bases are TGTGCCAGCAGCTTAGCTACCTATGGCTACACCTTC. Translated: CASSLATYGYTF.